The sequence of this T cell receptor (beta chain) was determined in a study of T cell responses to AZD1222 COVID-19 vaccine. In the study overall: Investigators merged groups given second doses at roughly 4 or roughly 12 weeks.

CDR1 and CDR2 (germline): MNHEY, SMNVEV (reference sequence). Trimming shortened V by 6 bases and J by 9 bases, and 15 bases separated the two germline ends. The CDR3 has 13 amino acids. Study results and limitations: There were mostly white British donors and more females than males, and clonal diversity was possibly underestimated. Repertoires were obtained solely post-peak T cell response.

A word on this clone: Its antigen is not known.

The table came from immunoSEQ multiplex PCR; TCRdb's copy has only in-frame clones and leaves some out. This repertoire shows around 100,000 clones, around 89% found once; its top ten account for 6.5% to 8%. The gene calls are TRBV27 and TRBJ1-5; the D is unclear. Specimen: peripheral blood, collected on day 0 of AZD1222 vaccination. This sequence originates from an adult in good health. The CDR3 DNA is TGTGCCAGCAGAAGGATCCGAACATCGCCCCAGCATTTT. Its translation is CASRRIRTSPQHF.